One TCR beta chain is described in this entry. The PCR had 60 Vbeta and 13 Jbeta primers. Profiled with immunoSEQ multiplex PCR; TCRdb holds only in-frame clones, not every one. Counted here are 150,000 to 200,000 clones, roughly 12% occurring once; the ten biggest clones make up about 8%. The data belong to a study of cytomegalovirus exposure and HLA in healthy donors. V was shortened by 0 bases and J by 7 bases, with 15 bases between the two germline ends. The CDR3 has 15 residues. Germline CDR1 and CDR2: MNHNS and SASEGT. The rearrangement joins TRBV6-1 to TRBJ1-2; possible D gene TRBD1, 5 bases. The TCR comes from a middle-aged man in good health and CMV-seropositive. The sequenced sample was PBMCs. The CDR3 DNA sequence: TGTGCCAGCAGTGAAGCAGGAAAGGGGATTGGTGGCTACACCTTC. It yields the protein CASSEAGKGIGGYTF.